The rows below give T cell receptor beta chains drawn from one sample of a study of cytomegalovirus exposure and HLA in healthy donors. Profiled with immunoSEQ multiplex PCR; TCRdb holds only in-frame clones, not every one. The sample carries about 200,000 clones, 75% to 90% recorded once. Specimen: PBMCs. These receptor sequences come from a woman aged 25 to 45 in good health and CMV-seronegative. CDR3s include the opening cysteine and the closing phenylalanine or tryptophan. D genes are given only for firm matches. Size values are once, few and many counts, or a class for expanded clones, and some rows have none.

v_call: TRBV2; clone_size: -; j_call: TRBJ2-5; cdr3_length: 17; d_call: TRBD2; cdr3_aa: CASSPNFPAGAQETQYF; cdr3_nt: TGTGCCAGCAGCCCCAATTTTCCAGCGGGGGCCCAAGAGACCCAGTACTTC
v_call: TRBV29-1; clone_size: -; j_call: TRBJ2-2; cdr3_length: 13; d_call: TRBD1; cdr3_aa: CSVLGQGAGELFF; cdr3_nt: TGCAGCGTTCTGGGACAGGGGGCCGGGGAGCTGTTTTTT
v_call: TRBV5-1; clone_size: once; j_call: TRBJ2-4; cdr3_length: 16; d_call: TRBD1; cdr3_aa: CASTSPTGSAKNIQYF; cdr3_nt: TGCGCCAGCACTTCTCCGACAGGGTCAGCCAAAAACATTCAGTACTTC
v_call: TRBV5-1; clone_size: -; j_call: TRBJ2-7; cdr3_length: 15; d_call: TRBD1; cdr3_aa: CASSLSGTGGYEQYF; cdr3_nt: TGCGCCAGCAGCTTATCCGGGACAGGGGGTTACGAGCAGTACTTC
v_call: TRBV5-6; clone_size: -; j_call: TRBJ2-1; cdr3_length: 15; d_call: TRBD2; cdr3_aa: CASSLEGLAGNEQFF; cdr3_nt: TGTGCCAGCAGCTTGGAGGGACTAGCGGGCAATGAGCAGTTCTTC
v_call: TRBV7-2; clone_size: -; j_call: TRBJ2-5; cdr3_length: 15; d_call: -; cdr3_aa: CASSYRLAQGETQYF; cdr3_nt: TGTGCCAGCAGCTACCGACTAGCCCAGGGGGAGACCCAGTACTTC
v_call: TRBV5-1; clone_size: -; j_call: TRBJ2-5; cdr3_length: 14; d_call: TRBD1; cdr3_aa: CASSRDRGRETQYF; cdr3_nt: TGCGCCAGCAGCAGGGACAGGGGAAGGGAGACCCAGTACTTC
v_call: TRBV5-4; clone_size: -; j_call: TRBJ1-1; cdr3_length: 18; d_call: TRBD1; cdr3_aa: CASSPRTGGHSPSTEAFF; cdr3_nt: TGTGCCAGCAGCCCCCGGACAGGGGGCCACTCCCCAAGCACTGAAGCTTTCTTT
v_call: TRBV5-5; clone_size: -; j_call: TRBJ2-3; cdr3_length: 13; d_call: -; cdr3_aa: CASSPYSTDTQYF; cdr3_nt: TGTGCCAGCAGCCCCTATAGCACAGATACGCAGTATTTT
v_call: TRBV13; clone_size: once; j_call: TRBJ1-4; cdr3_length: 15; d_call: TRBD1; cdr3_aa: CASSYPGQGNEKLFF; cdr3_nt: TGTGCCAGCAGCTACCCGGGACAGGGTAATGAAAAACTGTTTTTT
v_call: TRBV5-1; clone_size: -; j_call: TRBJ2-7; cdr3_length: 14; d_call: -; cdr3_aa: CASSWGQGYYEQYF; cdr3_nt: TGCGCCAGCAGCTGGGGACAAGGCTATTACGAGCAGTACTTC
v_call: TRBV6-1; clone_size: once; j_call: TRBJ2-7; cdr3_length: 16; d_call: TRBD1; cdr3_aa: CASSEGTGGSGYEQYF; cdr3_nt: TGTGCCAGCAGTGAAGGGACAGGGGGCTCGGGCTACGAGCAGTACTTC
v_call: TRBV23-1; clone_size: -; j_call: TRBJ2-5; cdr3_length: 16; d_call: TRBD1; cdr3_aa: CASSQSWGQGEATQYF; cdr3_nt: TGCGCCAGCAGTCAATCGTGGGGACAGGGGGAGGCGACCCAGTACTTC
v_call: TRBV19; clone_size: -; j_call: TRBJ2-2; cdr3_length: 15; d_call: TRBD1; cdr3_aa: CASSPVQGATGELFF; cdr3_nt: TGTGCCAGTAGCCCGGTGCAGGGGGCCACCGGGGAGCTGTTTTTT
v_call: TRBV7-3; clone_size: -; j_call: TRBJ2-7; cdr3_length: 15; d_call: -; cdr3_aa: CASSIEASPIIEQYF; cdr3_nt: TGTGCCAGCAGCATAGAGGCTAGCCCAATTATCGAGCAGTACTTC
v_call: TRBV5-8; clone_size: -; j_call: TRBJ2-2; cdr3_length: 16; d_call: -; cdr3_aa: CASSSVWGHNTGELFF; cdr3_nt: TGTGCCAGCAGCTCCGTATGGGGACACAACACCGGGGAGCTGTTTTTT
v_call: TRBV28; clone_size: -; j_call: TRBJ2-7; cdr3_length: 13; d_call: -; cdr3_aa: CASSLSKDFQQYF; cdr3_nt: TGTGCCAGCAGTTTATCGAAGGACTTTCAGCAGTACTTC
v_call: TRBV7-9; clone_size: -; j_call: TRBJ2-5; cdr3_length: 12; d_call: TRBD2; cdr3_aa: CASTSGQETQYF; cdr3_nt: TGTGCCAGTACTAGCGGGCAAGAGACCCAGTACTTC
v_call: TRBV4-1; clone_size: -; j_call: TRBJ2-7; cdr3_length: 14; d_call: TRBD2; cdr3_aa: CASRAWTSGGEQYF; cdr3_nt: TGCGCCAGCAGAGCCTGGACTAGCGGGGGCGAGCAGTACTTC
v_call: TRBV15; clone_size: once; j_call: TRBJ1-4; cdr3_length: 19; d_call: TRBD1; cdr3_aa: CATSREALQGEDTNEKLFF; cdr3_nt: TGTGCCACCAGCAGAGAGGCCTTACAGGGGGAGGATACTAATGAAAAACTGTTTTTT
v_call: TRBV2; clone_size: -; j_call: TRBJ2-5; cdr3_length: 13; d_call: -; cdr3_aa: CASSLELQETQYF; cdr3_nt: TGTGCCAGCAGCCTTGAGTTGCAAGAGACCCAGTACTTC
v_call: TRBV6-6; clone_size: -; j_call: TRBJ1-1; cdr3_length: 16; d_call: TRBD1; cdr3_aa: CASSYRQGAQNSEAFF; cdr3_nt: TGTGCCAGCAGTTATCGACAGGGGGCACAGAATTCTGAAGCTTTCTTT
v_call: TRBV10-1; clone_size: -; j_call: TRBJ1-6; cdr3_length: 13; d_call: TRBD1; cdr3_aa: CAGRDSNNSPLHF; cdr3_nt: TGCGCCGGGCGGGACAGTAATAATTCACCCCTCCACTTT
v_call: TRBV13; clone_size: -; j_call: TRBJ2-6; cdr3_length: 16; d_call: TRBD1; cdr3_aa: CASSSGQADGANVLTF; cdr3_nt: TGTGCCAGCAGCTCGGGACAGGCGGACGGGGCCAACGTCCTGACTTTC
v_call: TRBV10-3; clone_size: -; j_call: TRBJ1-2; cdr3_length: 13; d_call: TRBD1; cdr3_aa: CAISIQGNYGYTF; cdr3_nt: TGTGCCATCAGTATACAGGGGAACTATGGCTACACCTTC